One sample yielded the 22 T cell receptor beta chains listed below, sequenced in a study of technical replicates of blood from a few donors. Measured with immunoSEQ multiplex PCR; TCRdb has only the in-frame clones, and not every one. The repertoire holds about 100,000 clones, with around 95% as singletons. Sequences were obtained from T cells isolated from PBMCs. Every receptor here comes from a human donor in good health.

This clone was counted once. The chain uses TRBV29-1 and TRBJ2-2, with D possibly being TRBD1 (6 bases). Germline CDR1 is SQVTM and CDR2 is ANQGSEA. The V and J ends lost 5 bases and 0 bases respectively, with 10 bases between them. The CDR3 runs 14 residues. This CDR3 reads CSVMGTTNTGELFF. The CDR3 coding sequence is TGCAGCGTTATGGGGACAACGAACACCGGGGAGCTGTTTTTT.

The chain links TRBV7-2 to TRBJ2-7; TRBD2 aligns across 8 bases. Germline V gene lookup returns CDR1 SGHTA and CDR2 FQGNSA. This CDR3 spans 15 amino acids. The trim removed 5 bases at V and 4 bases at J, leaving 10 bases unmatched. The CDR3 DNA follows: TGTGCCAGCAGCCGTAGCGGGACTGTAGGTTACGAGCAGTACTTC. Translation gives CASSRSGTVGYEQYF.

The CDR3 sequence: CASSQVRAHYGYTF. For the CDR3, the DNA is TGTGCCAGCAGCCAAGTGAGGGCCCACTATGGCTACACCTTC. The rearrangement uses TRBV14 and TRBJ1-2; D call uncertain. The germline V gene encodes CDR1 SGHDN and CDR2 FVKESK. Trimming removed 1 base from V and 3 bases from J, with 9 bases in between. The CDR3 contains 14 residues.

This clone has only one observation. The rearrangement joins TRBV9 to TRBJ2-3; TRBD2 matches 14 bases. CDR3 size: 18 residues. Trimming took 3 bases from V and 0 from J; bases not matched to a gene: 6. CDR1 is SGDLS and CDR2 is YYNGEE in the germline V gene. In DNA, the CDR3 is TGTGCCAGCAGCGGCGGACTAGCGGGAGGACCTAGCACAGATACGCAGTATTTT. Protein product: CASSGGLAGGPSTDTQYF.

In DNA form, the CDR3 reads TGTGCCAGCAGCTTAACGTATCAGTCGTTTTCCTCCTTGTTGTACTTC. Translated, it gives CASSLTYQSFSSLLYF. This rearrangement joins TRBV7-3 to TRBJ2-5; D gene unclear. The CDR3 totals 16 residues. Germline V gives CDR1 SGHTA, CDR2 FQGTGA. Deletions cut 0 bases from V and 13 bases from J, with 24 bases between.

The chain is built from TRBV7-8 and TRBJ2-7; D remains ambiguous. Between the trimmed V and J ends, which lost 5 bases and 3 bases, there was a span of 11 bases. Germline values: CDR1 SGHVS, CDR2 FQNEAQ. The CDR3 contains 13 residues. CDR3: CASSLGLHYEQYF. DNA for the CDR3: TGTGCCAGCAGCCTGGGCCTTCACTACGAGCAGTACTTC.

This chain connects TRBV11-3 to TRBJ2-3; 7 nucleotides align to TRBD2. V lost 6 bases and J lost 6; bases outside the gene matches: 6. Per the germline V gene, CDR1 is SGHNT and CDR2 is YENEEA. This CDR3 contains 13 residues. CDR3 bases: TGTGCCAGCAGTCTGAGCGGGGAGGATACGCAGTATTTT. As protein: CASSLSGEDTQYF.

This chain uses TRBV14 with TRBJ2-7, with D maybe TRBD2 (5 bases). Germline V gene lookup returns CDR1 SGHDN and CDR2 FVKESK. This CDR3 region has 18 residues. V gave up 0 bases and J gave up 3 bases, with 21 bases separating them. Here the CDR3 reads CASSQDIRMGGSVYEQYF. In nucleotides, the CDR3 is TGTGCCAGCAGCCAAGATATTAGGATGGGCGGGTCGGTCTACGAGCAGTACTTC. The whole variable domain, remainder taken from reference TRBV14 and TRBJ2-7, is EAGVTQFPSHSVIEKGQTVTLRCDPISGHDNLYWYRRVMGKEIKFLLHFVKESKQDESGMPNNRFLAERTGGTYSTLKVQPAELEDSGVYFCASSQDIRMGGSVYEQYFGPGTRLTVT.

V usage is TRBV6-5 and J usage is TRBJ1-4; D is undetermined. V was trimmed by 2 bases and J by 3 bases, leaving 13 bases between them. CDR1 and CDR2 from the germline V gene are MNHEY and SVGAGI. CDR3 length: 16 residues. CDR3 loop: CASSYGPSMANEKLFF. The CDR3 DNA is TGTGCCAGCAGTTACGGGCCAAGTATGGCTAATGAAAAACTGTTTTTT.

J is TRBJ2-5 and V is TRBV11-3; 11 positions match TRBD1. V was pared by 6 bases and J by 5 bases, with 5 bases of the junction left unmatched. Germline-derived CDR1 and CDR2 are SGHNT and YENEEA. CDR3 length: 14 residues. The CDR3 sequence is CASRRRDRGETQYF. CDR3 coding DNA: TGTGCCAGCAGGCGCCGGGACAGGGGGGAGACCCAGTACTTC.

This sequence joins TRBV9 and TRBJ1-2; possible D gene TRBD1, 5 bases. The V end lost 4 bases, the J end lost 4 bases, and 17 bases lay between the germline ends. The CDR3 has 15 residues. Germline V gene sequence: CDR1 SGDLS, CDR2 YYNGEE. Here the CDR3 reads CASSPGVGVSYGYTF. Written as DNA, the CDR3 is TGTGCCAGCAGCCCGGGGGTAGGGGTCAGCTATGGCTACACCTTC.

This chain links TRBV20-1 with TRBJ1-1; D call uncertain. With 6 bases removed from V and 7 bases from J, the gap between germline ends came to 9 bases. Germline V gives CDR1 DFQATT, CDR2 SNEGSKA (reference sequence). The CDR3 length is 10 residues. The CDR3: CSAGALEAFF. CDR3 nucleotides: TGCAGTGCCGGTGCACTTGAAGCTTTCTTT.

V and J are TRBV2 and TRBJ2-4; 12 positions match TRBD2. Unmatched junction bases numbered 19, after V lost 8 bases and J lost 8 bases. The CDR3 sequence is 18 residues long. Germline CDR1 SNHLY, CDR2 FYNNEI. The CDR3 DNA reads as TGTGCCAGCGTAGGGACAGGGTCTAGCGGGAGGGCCCTGGACATTCAGTACTTC. This encodes CASVGTGSSGRALDIQYF.

The V and J genes are TRBV7-2 and TRBJ1-1, with a tentative D call TRBD1 (5 bases). The CDR3 is 16 amino acids. The germline V gene encodes CDR1 SGHTA and CDR2 FQGNSA. Trimming pared 4 bases from V and 0 bases from J, leaving 15 bases between. CDR3 nucleotides: TGTGCCAGCAGCTCTACCTGGGGGGAAATGAACACTGAAGCTTTCTTT. Translation gives CASSSTWGEMNTEAFF.

This sequence joins TRBV28 and TRBJ2-7, with 10 bases matching TRBD2. The CDR3 is 18 amino acids. The junction had 14 bases not matched to a gene; V was cut back by 4 bases and J by 2 bases. In germline, CDR1 is MDHEN, CDR2 SYDVKM. The CDR3 loop reads CASSSEWLAGVGTYEQYF. CDR3 bases: TGTGCCAGCAGTTCCGAGTGGCTAGCGGGAGTAGGGACCTACGAGCAGTACTTC.

The chain carries TRBV2 and TRBJ1-2, with a possible D match to TRBD1 (6 bases). CDR1 is SNHLY and CDR2 is FYNNEI in the germline V gene. This CDR3 has 14 residues. V gave up 10 bases and J gave up 6 bases, with 21 bases separating them. The CDR3 DNA reads TGTGCCATCTCCCCGAAGGGACATTCCCATGGCTACACCTTC. Residues: CAISPKGHSHGYTF.

The chain carries TRBV7-2 and TRBJ2-7, with 7 nucleotides matching TRBD2. The CDR3 loop spans 13 amino acids. Germline CDR1 and CDR2: SGHTA and FQGNSA. V gave up 3 bases and J gave up 4 bases; unmatched junction bases: 3. CDR3 nucleotides: TGTGCCAGCAGCTTCCCTAGCGGTTACGAGCAGTACTTC. It is translated as CASSFPSGYEQYF.

The genes are TRBV10-3 and TRBJ2-7, with D perhaps TRBD1 (5 bases). From germline, CDR1 is ENHRY and CDR2 SYGVKD. The length of the CDR3 is 13 residues. V lost 0 bases to trimming and J lost 3 bases, with 6 bases between them. CDR3 region: CAISESTVYEQYF. CDR3 nucleotides: TGTGCCATCAGTGAGTCGACAGTCTACGAGCAGTACTTC.

The chain recombines TRBV2 with TRBJ2-1, with 14 bases aligning to TRBD2. The ends lost 5 bases at V and 6 bases at J; junction bases unmatched: 3. Germline V CDR1 and CDR2: SNHLY, FYNNEI. The CDR3 is 15 amino acids. The DNA of the CDR3 is TGTGCCAGCAGTACGACTAGCGGGAGGGGCAATGAGCAGTTCTTC. Residues: CASSTTSGRGNEQFF.

The V gene is TRBV27, the J gene TRBJ2-1, with D possibly TRBD2 on 6 matching bases. The CDR3 spans 15 residues. Deletions cut 2 bases from V and 3 bases from J, with 11 bases between. Germline V gene sequence: CDR1 MNHEY, CDR2 SMNVEV (reference sequence). The CDR3 DNA reads TGTGCCAGCAGTTTAACGGGAGTAGTCTACAATGAGCAGTTCTTC. Translating gives CASSLTGVVYNEQFF.

The chain couples TRBV5-1 to TRBJ2-7, with 8 positions matching TRBD2. J was trimmed by 7 bases and V by 2 bases; bases with no gene match: 5. This CDR3 has 13 residues. Germline V lookup: CDR1 SGHRS, CDR2 YFSETQ. The CDR3 loop reads CASSFTGGQEQYF. The CDR3 region has the DNA TGCGCCAGCAGCTTCACGGGGGGGCAAGAGCAGTACTTC.

The V call is TRBV19, the J call TRBJ2-7; 10 bases line up with TRBD2. Per germline, CDR1 LNHDA and CDR2 SQIVND (reference sequence). The CDR3 is made up of 14 amino acids. V dropped 7 bases and J dropped 4; count of bases not matched to a gene: 7. CDR3 nucleotide sequence: TGTGCCAGTACCGCTAGCGGGAGCGCTTACGAGCAGTACTTC. Translating gives CASTASGSAYEQYF.